Below are 2 T cell receptor beta chains sequenced from a single sample in a study of human T cells and chemical hapten exposure (dated by TCRdb to about 2021). The library was built by means of RACE. The data were produced on a NextSeq 500. In-frame beta chains were kept once TCRdb had trimmed the public reads at Q25 with fastp and called clones with MiXCR. Each entry merges the rows of one CDR3 protein and shows their most common DNA and genes. The sample table lists 190,000 or so distinct CDR3 sequences, under 25% of them with a count of one. The ten biggest clones cover approximately 2.5% of the sample. The time point label here, explained by the study, means: patch test 3, about 24 weeks after DPC sensitization. Read against the paper, the sample's treatment or condition label means: therapeutic diphenylcyclopropenone sensitization with weekly scalp DPC. Sequencing used whole blood, obtained in connection with sensitization to the hapten diphenylcyclopropenone (DPC). The source of these receptors is a woman in her thirties or forties with alopecia areata. Some clones in this sample may be carry-over from other donors' samples.

The V and J genes are TRBV20-1 and TRBJ2-1, with D possibly matching TRBD2 (6 bases). Germline CDR1 DFQATT, CDR2 SNEGSKA (reference sequence). This CDR3 spans 14 amino acids. V was clipped by 3 bases and J by 7 bases, with 16 bases between them. CDR3 DNA: TGCAGTGCTAGGTCGGGGACTCTATATAATGAGCAGTTCTTC. This gives the protein CSARSGTLYNEQFF.

The chain couples TRBV4-1 to TRBJ1-4, with TRBD1 as a possible D gene (6 bases). Trimming removed 4 bases at V and 8 bases at J, with 26 bases between. Per the germline V gene, CDR1 is MGHRA and CDR2 is YSYEKL. The CDR3 has 18 amino acids. CDR3 DNA sequence: TGCGCCAGCAGCCTAAACCGACAGGACGCGGGCCGAAGGGAAAAACTGTTTTTT. Translated: CASSLNRQDAGRREKLFF.